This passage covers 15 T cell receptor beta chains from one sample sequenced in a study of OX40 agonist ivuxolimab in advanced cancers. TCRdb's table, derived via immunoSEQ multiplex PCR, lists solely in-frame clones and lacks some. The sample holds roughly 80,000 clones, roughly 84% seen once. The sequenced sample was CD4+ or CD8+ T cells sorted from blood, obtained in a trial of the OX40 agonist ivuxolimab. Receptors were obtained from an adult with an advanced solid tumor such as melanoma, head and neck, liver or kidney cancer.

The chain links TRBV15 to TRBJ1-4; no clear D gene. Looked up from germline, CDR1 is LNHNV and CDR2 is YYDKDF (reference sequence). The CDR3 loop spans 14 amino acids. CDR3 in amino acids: CATAVGLTGEKLFF. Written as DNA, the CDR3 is TGTGCTACTGCCGTAGGCCTGACGGGTGAAAAACTGTTTTTT.

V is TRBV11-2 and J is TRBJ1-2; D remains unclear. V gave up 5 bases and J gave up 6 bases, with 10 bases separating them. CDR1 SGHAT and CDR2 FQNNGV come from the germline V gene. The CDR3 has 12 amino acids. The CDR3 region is CASSRAVDGYTF. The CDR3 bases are TGTGCCAGCAGCCGAGCGGTGGATGGCTACACCTTC.

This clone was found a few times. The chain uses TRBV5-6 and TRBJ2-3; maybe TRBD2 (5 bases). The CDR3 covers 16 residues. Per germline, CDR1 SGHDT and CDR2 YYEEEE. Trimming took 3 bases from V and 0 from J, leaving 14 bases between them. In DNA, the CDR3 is TGTGCCAGCAGCTCGCGGTTGAGGGCTAGCACAGATACGCAGTATTTT. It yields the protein CASSSRLRASTDTQYF.

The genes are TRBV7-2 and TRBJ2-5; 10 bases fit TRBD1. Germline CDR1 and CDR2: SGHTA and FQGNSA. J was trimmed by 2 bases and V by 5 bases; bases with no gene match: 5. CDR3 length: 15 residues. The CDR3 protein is CASSLLGQGQETQYF. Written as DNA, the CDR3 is TGTGCCAGCAGCCTTTTGGGACAGGGGCAAGAGACCCAGTACTTC.

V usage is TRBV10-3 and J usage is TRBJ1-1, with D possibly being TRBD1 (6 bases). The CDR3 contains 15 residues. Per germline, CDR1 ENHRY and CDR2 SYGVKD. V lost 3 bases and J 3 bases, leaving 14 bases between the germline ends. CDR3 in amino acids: CAISERGLGDTEAFF. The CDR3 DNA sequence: TGTGCCATCAGTGAAAGGGGGTTAGGGGACACTGAAGCTTTCTTT.

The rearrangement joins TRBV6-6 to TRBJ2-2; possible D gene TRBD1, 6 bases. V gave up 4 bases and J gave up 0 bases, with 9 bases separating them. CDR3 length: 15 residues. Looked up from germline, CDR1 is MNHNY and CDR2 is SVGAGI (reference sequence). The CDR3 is CASSSGTTNTGELFF. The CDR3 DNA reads TGTGCCAGCAGTTCCGGGACAACGAACACCGGGGAGCTGTTTTTT.

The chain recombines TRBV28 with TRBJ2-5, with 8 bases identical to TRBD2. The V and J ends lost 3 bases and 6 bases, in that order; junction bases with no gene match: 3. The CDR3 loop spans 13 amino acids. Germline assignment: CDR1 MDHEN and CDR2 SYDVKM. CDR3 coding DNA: TGTGCCAGCAGTTTGCCGGGGGGGAAGACCCAGTACTTC. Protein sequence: CASSLPGGKTQYF.

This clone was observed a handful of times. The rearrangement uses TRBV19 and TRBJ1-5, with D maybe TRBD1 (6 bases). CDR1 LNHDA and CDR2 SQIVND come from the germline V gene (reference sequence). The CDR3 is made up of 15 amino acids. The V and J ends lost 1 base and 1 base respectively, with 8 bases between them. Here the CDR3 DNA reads TGTGCCAGTAGTATAGGACAGGTCAGCAATCAGCCCCAGCATTTT. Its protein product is CASSIGQVSNQPQHF.

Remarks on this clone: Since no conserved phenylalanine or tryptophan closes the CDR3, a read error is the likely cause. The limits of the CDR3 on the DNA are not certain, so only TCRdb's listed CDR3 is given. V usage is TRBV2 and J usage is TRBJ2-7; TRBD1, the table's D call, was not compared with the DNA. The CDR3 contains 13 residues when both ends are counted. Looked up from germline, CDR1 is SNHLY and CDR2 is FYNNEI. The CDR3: CASSRIGQGAWES.

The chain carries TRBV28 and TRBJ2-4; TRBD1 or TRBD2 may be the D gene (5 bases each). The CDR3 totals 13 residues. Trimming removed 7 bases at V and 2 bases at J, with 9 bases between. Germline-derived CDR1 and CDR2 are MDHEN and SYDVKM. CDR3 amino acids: CASKGSPKNIQYF. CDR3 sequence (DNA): TGTGCCAGCAAGGGGAGTCCCAAAAACATTCAGTACTTC.

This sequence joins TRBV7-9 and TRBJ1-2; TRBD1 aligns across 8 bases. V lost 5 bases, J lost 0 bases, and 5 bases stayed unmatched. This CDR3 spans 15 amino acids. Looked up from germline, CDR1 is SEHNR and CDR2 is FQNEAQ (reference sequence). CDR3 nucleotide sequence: TGTGCCAGCAGCCCCTGGACAGGGACTAACTATGGCTACACCTTC. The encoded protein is CASSPWTGTNYGYTF. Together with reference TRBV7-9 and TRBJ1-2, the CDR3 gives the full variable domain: DTGVSQNPRHKITKRGQNVTFRCDPISEHNRLYWYRQTLGQGPEFLTYFQNEAQLEKSRLLSDRFSAERPKGSFSTLEIQRTEQGDSAMYLCASSPWTGTNYGYTFGSGTRLTVV.

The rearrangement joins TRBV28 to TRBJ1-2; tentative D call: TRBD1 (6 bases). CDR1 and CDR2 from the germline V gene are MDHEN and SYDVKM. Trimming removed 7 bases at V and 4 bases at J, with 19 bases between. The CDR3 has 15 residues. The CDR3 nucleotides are TGTGCCAGCAATACGGGACACACTGGGGGCTATGGCTACACCTTC. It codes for CASNTGHTGGYGYTF.

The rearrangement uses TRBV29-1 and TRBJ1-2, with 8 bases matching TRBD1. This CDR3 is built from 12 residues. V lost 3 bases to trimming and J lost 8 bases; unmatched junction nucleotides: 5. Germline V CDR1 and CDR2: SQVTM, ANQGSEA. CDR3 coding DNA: TGCAGCGTTGACAGGGGGCTGCGGGGCTACACCTTC. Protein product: CSVDRGLRGYTF.

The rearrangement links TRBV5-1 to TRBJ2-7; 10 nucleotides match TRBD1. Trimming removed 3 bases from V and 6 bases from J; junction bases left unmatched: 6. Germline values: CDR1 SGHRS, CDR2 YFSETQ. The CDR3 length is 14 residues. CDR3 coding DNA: TGCGCCAGCAGCTCGACAGGGGGCTTATCCGAGCAGTACTTC. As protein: CASSSTGGLSEQYF.

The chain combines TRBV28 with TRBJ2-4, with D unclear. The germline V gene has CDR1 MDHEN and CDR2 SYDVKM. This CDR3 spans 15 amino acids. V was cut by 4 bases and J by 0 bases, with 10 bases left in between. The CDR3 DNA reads TGTGCCAGCAGTTACCGGACGTTAGCCAAAAACATTCAGTACTTC. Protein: CASSYRTLAKNIQYF.